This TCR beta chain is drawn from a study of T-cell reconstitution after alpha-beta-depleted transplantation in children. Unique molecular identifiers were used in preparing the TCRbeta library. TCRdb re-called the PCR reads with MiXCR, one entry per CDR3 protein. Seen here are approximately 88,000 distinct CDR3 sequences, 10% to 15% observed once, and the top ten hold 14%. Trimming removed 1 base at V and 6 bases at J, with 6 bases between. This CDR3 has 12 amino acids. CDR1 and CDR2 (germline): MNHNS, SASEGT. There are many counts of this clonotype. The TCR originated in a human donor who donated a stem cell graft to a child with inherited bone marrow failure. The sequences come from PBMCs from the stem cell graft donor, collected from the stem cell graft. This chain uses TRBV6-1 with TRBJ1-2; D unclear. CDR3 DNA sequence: TGTGCCAGCAGTGAAGGAGGGCATGGCTACACCTTC. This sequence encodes CASSEGGHGYTF.